Sequencing of this TCR beta chain was carried out in a study of Ad26.COV2.S vaccination and SARS-CoV-2 variants. Study-level background: Intramuscularly, Ad26.COV2.S was given either once or twice, 56 days apart. Study results and limitations: Vaccinated individuals (as opposed to placebo recipients) had higher spike-specific TCR breadth.

Germline CDR1 is SGHRS and CDR2 is YFSETQ. Deletions cut 0 bases from V and 4 bases from J, with 8 bases between. This CDR3 is 14 amino acids long. Data came from immunoSEQ multiplex PCR; TCRdb stores just in-frame clones and leaves some out. The sample yields 300,000 to 350,000 clones, less than 90% seen once. Treatment given: roughly 18 received Ad26.COV2.S at low or high dose, single or two shots; 5 received placebo; per-sample allocation not given. Repertoires come from day 63 after the first vaccine or placebo injection. An 18-55-year-old adult in Boston served as donor. Wuhan-strain SARS-CoV-2 spike was expressed by the Ad26 vector that made up the vaccine. About this clone itself: Its antigen is currently unknown. The same CDR3 is also encoded by other DNA sequences in this sample.

The input for sequencing was peripheral blood, taken in a trial of Ad26.COV2.S vaccine versus placebo. The TCR sequence derives from a person between 18 and 65 years old who received the Ad26.COV2.S COVID-19 vaccine or a placebo. The chain joins TRBV5-1 to TRBJ1-5; D perhaps matches TRBD1 (5 bases). CDR3 region: CASSLEGSNQPQHF. The DNA for the CDR3 is TGCGCCAGCAGCTTGGAGGGGAGTAATCAGCCCCAGCATTTT. Full variable domain (missing parts from reference TRBV5-1 and TRBJ1-5): KAGVTQTPRYLIKTRGQQVTLSCSPISGHRSVSWYQQTPGQGLQFLFEYFSETQRNKGNFPGRFSGRQFSNSRSEMNVSTLELGDSALYLCASSLEGSNQPQHFGDGTRLSIL.